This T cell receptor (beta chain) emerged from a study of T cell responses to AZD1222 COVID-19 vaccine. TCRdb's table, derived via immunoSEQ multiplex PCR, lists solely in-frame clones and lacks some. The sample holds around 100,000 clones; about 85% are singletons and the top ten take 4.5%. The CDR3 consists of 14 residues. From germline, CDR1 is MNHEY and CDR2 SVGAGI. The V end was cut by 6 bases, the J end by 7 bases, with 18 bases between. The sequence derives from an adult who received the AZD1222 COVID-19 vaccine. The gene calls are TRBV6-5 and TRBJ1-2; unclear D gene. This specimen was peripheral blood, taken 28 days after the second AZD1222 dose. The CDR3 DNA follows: TGTGCCAGCAGAGCACGGGGTCGAGTTGGTGGCTACACCTTC. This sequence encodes CASRARGRVGGYTF.